The clone carrying this T cell receptor (beta chain) appeared a few times. Time point: pre-sensitization, week 0. Treatment indicated: therapeutic diphenylcyclopropenone sensitization with weekly scalp DPC. In TCRdb, the RACE reads were re-called with MiXCR into one record per CDR3 protein. Of 250,000 to 300,000 distinct CDR3 sequences in the sample, approximately 7.5% were seen once. This CDR3 spans 14 amino acids. V was pared by 6 bases and J by 1 base, with 15 bases between. Looked up from germline, CDR1 is DFQATT and CDR2 is SNEGSKA (reference sequence). The sample originates from a study of human T cells and chemical hapten exposure.

The receptor comes from a man between 18 and 35 years old with alopecia areata. Some clones in this sample may be carry-over from other donors' samples. The chain has TRBV20-1 and TRBJ1-1; D possibly corresponds to TRBD1 (6 bases). Source: whole blood, taken in connection with sensitization to the hapten diphenylcyclopropenone (DPC). CDR3 nucleotides: TGCAGTGCGTCCCCAGGGGAACGGAACACTGAAGCTTTCTTT. Its translation: CSASPGERNTEAFF.